The 14 T cell receptor beta chains below were found in one sample sequenced in a study of OX40 agonist ivuxolimab in advanced cancers. The table came from immunoSEQ multiplex PCR; TCRdb's copy has only in-frame clones and leaves some out. Found here are tens of thousands of clones, roughly 87% of them singletons; the top ten hold around 0.31%. Here the sequenced sample was CD4+ or CD8+ T cells sorted from blood, taken in a trial of the OX40 agonist ivuxolimab. These receptors were collected from an adult with an advanced solid tumor such as melanoma, head and neck, liver or kidney cancer.

The gene calls are TRBV5-4 and TRBJ2-3, with 12 positions matching TRBD2. V lost 6 bases and J lost 3; bases outside the gene matches: 8. This CDR3 is built from 16 residues. The V gene's germline CDR1 is SGHNT and CDR2 YYREEE (reference sequence). The CDR3 DNA reads as TGTGCCAGCAACCCGGGACTAGCGGGTGGAACAGATACGCAGTATTTT. Its translation: CASNPGLAGGTDTQYF.

The rearrangement uses TRBV7-6 and TRBJ2-3; TRBD2 agrees at 8 bases. The germline gives CDR1 SGHVS, CDR2 FNYEAQ. V lost 2 bases and J lost 2; bases outside the gene matches: 3. CDR3 size: 15 residues. The CDR3 bases are TGTGCCAGCAGCTTAACGGGGGGGGCCACAGATACGCAGTATTTT. Translation gives CASSLTGGATDTQYF.

The rearrangement uses TRBV28 and TRBJ1-2; D call uncertain. The V and J ends lost 1 base and 6 bases respectively, with 6 bases between them. From germline, CDR1 is MDHEN and CDR2 SYDVKM. The CDR3 is 12 amino acids. CDR3 sequence reads: CASSLFPDGYTF. DNA of the CDR3: TGTGCCAGCAGTTTATTTCCGGATGGCTACACCTTC.

The chain recombines TRBV7-9 with TRBJ2-2; D not resolved. The CDR3 extends over 14 amino acids. Germline CDR1 and CDR2: SEHNR and FQNEAQ (reference sequence). V gave up 6 bases and J gave up 0 bases, with 8 bases separating them. The CDR3 DNA reads TGTGCCAGCAGTCCCGACTCGAACACCGGGGAGCTGTTTTTT. Its protein is CASSPDSNTGELFF.

V is TRBV28 and J is TRBJ2-3, with TRBD1 identical over 7 bases. The CDR3 runs to 15 residues. Germline-derived CDR1 and CDR2 are MDHEN and SYDVKM. J gave up 1 base and V 6 bases, and 7 bases lay outside the gene matches. The CDR3 loop reads CASSPSGQGTDTQYF. The CDR3 region has the DNA TGTGCCAGCAGCCCCTCCGGACAGGGCACAGATACGCAGTATTTT.

The V gene is TRBV29-1, the J gene TRBJ1-4; D ambiguous. Trimming shortened V by 5 bases and J by 8 bases, and 12 bases separated the two germline ends. The CDR3 consists of 12 residues. Germline CDR1 and CDR2: SQVTM and ANQGSEA. CDR3 loop: CSVREGREKLFF. The CDR3 nucleotides are TGCAGCGTTCGAGAGGGAAGGGAAAAACTGTTTTTT.

The rearrangement joins TRBV7-8 to TRBJ2-1; no firm D call. The CDR3 runs 13 residues. V was trimmed by 3 bases and J by 4 bases, leaving 7 bases between them. Germline CDR1 is SGHVS and CDR2 is FQNEAQ. CDR3 residues: CASSFSSYNEQFF. CDR3 nucleotides: TGTGCCAGCAGCTTCTCCAGTTACAATGAGCAGTTCTTC.

This clone is a singleton in its sample. The chain couples TRBV30 to TRBJ2-1; 9 bases line up with TRBD2. The CDR3 has 15 amino acids. V lost 2 bases to trimming and J lost 2 bases; unmatched junction nucleotides: 4. From germline, CDR1 is GTSNPN and CDR2 SVGIG (reference sequence). This chain's CDR3 is CAWSKAGGAYNEQFF. The CDR3 bases are TGTGCCTGGAGTAAGGCGGGAGGGGCCTACAATGAGCAGTTCTTC. Using reference TRBV30 and TRBJ2-1 for the parts outside the CDR3, the full variable domain is SQTIHQWPATLVQPVGSPLSLECTVEGTSNPNLYWYRQAAGRGLQLLFYSVGIGQISSEVPQNLSASRPQDRQFILSSKKLLLSDSGFYLCAWSKAGGAYNEQFFGPGTRLTVL.

This clone was detected only once. CDR3 nucleotides: TGTGCCAGCAGTGAAAAGGCAGGGGGGACAGGCGAGCAGTACGTC. Translation gives CASSEKAGGTGEQYV. The V gene is TRBV6-1, the J gene TRBJ2-7; the match to TRBD1 covers 8 bases. The CDR3 extends over 15 amino acids. Germline CDR1 is MNHNS and CDR2 is SASEGT. Trimming at V came to 2 bases and at J to 6 bases, leaving 9 bases not matched to a gene.

V and J are TRBV7-2 and TRBJ1-2, with TRBD1 identical over 7 bases. Germline V gives CDR1 SGHTA, CDR2 FQGNSA. The CDR3 has 14 amino acids. Losses at the gene ends were 3 bases for V and 7 bases for J; bases not matched to a gene: 8. CDR3: CASSLGRGFVGYTF. The DNA for the CDR3 is TGTGCCAGCAGCTTGGGCAGGGGGTTTGTTGGCTACACCTTC.

This clone was recorded a few times. The genes are TRBV11-2 and TRBJ1-4; the D gene is possibly TRBD1 (5 bases). The germline V and J ends were trimmed by 8 bases and 7 bases, with 14 bases remaining between them. Germline V gene data show CDR1 as SGHAT and CDR2 as FQNNGV. The CDR3 is 13 residues long. This CDR3 is CASGGLKGEKLFF. The DNA of the CDR3 is TGTGCCAGCGGGGGACTCAAGGGTGAAAAACTGTTTTTT.

Only a few counts were recorded for this clone. The CDR3 spells CASSKRQGRMSQHF. The CDR3 region has the DNA TGTGCCAGCAGCAAACGACAGGGCCGGATGTCCCAGCATTTT. The chain employs TRBV6-5 and TRBJ1-5, with TRBD1 identical over 7 bases. The CDR3 runs to 14 residues. V was clipped by 6 bases and J by 11 bases; unmatched bases: 13. The germline V gene encodes CDR1 MNHEY and CDR2 SVGAGI.

V usage is TRBV28 and J usage is TRBJ2-1; the D gene is possibly TRBD2 (7 bases). Deletions cut 6 bases from V and 10 bases from J, with 10 bases between. The CDR3 sequence is 11 residues long. Germline V gene lookup returns CDR1 MDHEN and CDR2 SYDVKM. CDR3 sequence reads: CASRGGREQFF. The CDR3 bases are TGTGCCAGCAGGGGGGGGCGAGAGCAGTTCTTC.

CDR3 sequence: CASTGTDTQYF. In DNA, the CDR3 is TGTGCCAGTACGGGGACAGATACGCAGTATTTT. The V and J genes are TRBV19 and TRBJ2-3; maybe TRBD2 (5 bases). Trimming removed 7 bases at V and 3 bases at J, with 5 bases between. CDR1 LNHDA and CDR2 SQIVND come from the germline V gene (reference sequence). There are 11 residues in the CDR3. The variable domain in full, with the rest retrieved from reference TRBV19 and TRBJ2-3, is DGGITQSPKYLFRKEGQNVTLSCEQNLNHDAMYWYRQDPGQGLRLIYYSQIVNDFQKGDIAEGYSVSREKKESFPLTVTSAQKNPTAFYLCASTGTDTQYFGPGTRLTVL.